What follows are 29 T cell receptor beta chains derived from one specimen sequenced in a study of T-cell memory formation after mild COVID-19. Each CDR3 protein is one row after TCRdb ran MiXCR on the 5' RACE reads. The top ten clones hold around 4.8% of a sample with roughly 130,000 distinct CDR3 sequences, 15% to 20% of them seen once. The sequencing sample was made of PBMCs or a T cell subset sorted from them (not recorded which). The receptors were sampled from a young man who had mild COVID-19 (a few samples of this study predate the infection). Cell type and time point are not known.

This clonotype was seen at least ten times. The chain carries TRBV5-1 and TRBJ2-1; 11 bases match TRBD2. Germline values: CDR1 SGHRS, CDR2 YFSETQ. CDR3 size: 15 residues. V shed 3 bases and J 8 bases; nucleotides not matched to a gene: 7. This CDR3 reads CASSSIAGGPHEQFF. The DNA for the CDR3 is TGCGCCAGCAGCTCCATAGCGGGGGGGCCCCATGAGCAGTTCTTC.

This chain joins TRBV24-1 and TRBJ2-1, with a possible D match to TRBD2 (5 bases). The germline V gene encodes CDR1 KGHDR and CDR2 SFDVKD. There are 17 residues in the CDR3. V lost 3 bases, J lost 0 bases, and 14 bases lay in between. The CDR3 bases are TGTGCCACCAGTGATCACGGAGGCTTAAGCTCCTACAATGAGCAGTTCTTC. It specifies CATSDHGGLSSYNEQFF.

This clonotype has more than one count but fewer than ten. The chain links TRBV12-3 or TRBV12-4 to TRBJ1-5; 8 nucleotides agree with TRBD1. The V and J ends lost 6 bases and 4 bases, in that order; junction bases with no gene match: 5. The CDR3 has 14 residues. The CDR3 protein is CASSRRQGNQPQHF. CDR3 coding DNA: TGTGCCAGCAGCCGTCGACAGGGGAATCAGCCCCAGCATTTT.

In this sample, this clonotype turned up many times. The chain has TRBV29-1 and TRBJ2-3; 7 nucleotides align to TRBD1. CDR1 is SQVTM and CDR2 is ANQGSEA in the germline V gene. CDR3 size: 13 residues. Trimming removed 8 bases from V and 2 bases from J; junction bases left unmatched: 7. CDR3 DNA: TGCAGCCAGGGACAGTCCCCCACAGATACGCAGTATTTT. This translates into CSQGQSPTDTQYF.

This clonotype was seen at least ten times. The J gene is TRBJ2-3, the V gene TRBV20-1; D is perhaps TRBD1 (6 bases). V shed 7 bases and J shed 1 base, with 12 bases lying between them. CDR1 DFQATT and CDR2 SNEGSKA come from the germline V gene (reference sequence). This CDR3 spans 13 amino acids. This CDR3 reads CSVPTGGTDTQYF. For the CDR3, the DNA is TGCAGTGTCCCGACAGGTGGCACAGATACGCAGTATTTT.

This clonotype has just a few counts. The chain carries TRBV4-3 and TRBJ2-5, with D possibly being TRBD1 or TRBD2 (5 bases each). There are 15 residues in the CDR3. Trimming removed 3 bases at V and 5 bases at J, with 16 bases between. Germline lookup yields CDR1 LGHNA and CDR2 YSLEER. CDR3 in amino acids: CASSHNRDLQETQYF. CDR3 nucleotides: TGCGCCAGCAGCCATAACCGGGACCTCCAGGAGACCCAGTACTTC.

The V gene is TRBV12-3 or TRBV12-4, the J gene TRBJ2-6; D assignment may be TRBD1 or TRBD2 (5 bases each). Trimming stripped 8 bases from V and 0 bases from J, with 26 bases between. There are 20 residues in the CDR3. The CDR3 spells CASGLRRGAKVASGANVLTF. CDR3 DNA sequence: TGTGCCAGCGGCCTTCGAAGAGGGGCCAAGGTAGCCTCTGGGGCCAACGTCCTGACTTTC.

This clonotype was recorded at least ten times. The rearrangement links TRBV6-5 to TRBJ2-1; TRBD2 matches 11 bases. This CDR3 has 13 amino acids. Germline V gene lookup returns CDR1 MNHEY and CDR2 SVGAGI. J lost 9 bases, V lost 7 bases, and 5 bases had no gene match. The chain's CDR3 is CASTLAGGSEQFF. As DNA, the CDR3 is TGTGCCAGCACTCTAGCGGGGGGAAGTGAGCAGTTCTTC.

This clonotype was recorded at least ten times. The CDR3 nucleotides are TGTGCCAGCAGTCGGACTAGCGGGGGGGACATTCAGTACTTC. It specifies CASSRTSGGDIQYF. The chain combines TRBV12-3 or TRBV12-4 with TRBJ2-4; 15 bases map to TRBD2. The CDR3 contains 14 residues. V was pared by 5 bases and J by 8 bases, with 1 base of the junction left unmatched.

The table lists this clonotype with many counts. The CDR3 DNA is TGTGCCAGCACCAGGGACGTCGCGAACACCGGGGAGCTGTTTTTT. Translated, it gives CASTRDVANTGELFF. The rearrangement joins TRBV7-2 to TRBJ2-2, with D possibly being TRBD1 or TRBD2 (5 bases each). The CDR3 contains 15 residues. Germline CDR1 reads SGHTA; CDR2 reads FQGNSA. The V end was cut by 7 bases, the J end by 0 bases, with 12 bases between.

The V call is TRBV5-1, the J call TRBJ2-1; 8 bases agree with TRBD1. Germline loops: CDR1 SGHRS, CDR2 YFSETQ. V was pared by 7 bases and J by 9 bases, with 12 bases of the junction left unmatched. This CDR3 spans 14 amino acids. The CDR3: CASHETGAEGEQFF. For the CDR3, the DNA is TGCGCCAGCCACGAGACAGGGGCAGAGGGTGAGCAGTTCTTC. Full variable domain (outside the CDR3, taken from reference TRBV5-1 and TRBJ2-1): KAGVTQTPRYLIKTRGQQVTLSCSPISGHRSVSWYQQTPGQGLQFLFEYFSETQRNKGNFPGRFSGRQFSNSRSEMNVSTLELGDSALYLCASHETGAEGEQFFGPGTRLTVL.

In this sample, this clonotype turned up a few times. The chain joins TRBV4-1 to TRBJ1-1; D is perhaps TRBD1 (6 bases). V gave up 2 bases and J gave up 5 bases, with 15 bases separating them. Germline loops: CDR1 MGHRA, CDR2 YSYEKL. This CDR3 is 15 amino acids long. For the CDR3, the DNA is TGCGCCAGCAGCCAAAGGGGGGCTTTTAAAACTGAAGCTTTCTTT. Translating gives CASSQRGAFKTEAFF.

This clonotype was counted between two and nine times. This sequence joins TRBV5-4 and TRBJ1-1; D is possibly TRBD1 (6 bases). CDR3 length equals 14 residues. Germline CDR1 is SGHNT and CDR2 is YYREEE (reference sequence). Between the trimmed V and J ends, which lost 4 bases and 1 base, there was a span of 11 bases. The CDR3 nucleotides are TGTGCCAGCAGCGGGGTAGGGGGGAACACTGAAGCTTTCTTT. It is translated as CASSGVGGNTEAFF.

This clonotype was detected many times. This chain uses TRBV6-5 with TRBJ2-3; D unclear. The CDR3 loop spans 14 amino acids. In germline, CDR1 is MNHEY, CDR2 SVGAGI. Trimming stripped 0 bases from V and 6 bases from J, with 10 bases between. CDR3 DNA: TGTGCCAGCAGTTACTCGACTCCTAGGGATACGCAGTATTTT. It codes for CASSYSTPRDTQYF.

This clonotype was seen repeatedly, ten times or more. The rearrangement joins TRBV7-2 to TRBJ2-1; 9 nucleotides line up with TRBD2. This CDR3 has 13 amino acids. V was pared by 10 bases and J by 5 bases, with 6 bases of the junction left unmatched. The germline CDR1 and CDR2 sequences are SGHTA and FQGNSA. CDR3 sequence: CATGLASHNEQFF. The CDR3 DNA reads TGTGCCACGGGACTAGCATCCCACAATGAGCAGTTCTTC.

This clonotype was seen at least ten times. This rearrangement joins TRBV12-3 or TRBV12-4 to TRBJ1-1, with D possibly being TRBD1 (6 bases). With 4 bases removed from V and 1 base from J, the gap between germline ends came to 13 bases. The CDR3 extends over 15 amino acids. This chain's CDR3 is CASSSHRATNTEAFF. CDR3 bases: TGTGCCAGCAGTTCCCACAGGGCCACGAACACTGAAGCTTTCTTT.

In nucleotides, the CDR3 is TGCGCCAGCAGCTACAAACAGAGGGGCACTGAAGCTTTCTTT. Translating it yields CASSYKQRGTEAFF. This chain links TRBV5-1 with TRBJ1-1; maybe TRBD1 (5 bases). This CDR3 has 14 amino acids. Germline values: CDR1 SGHRS, CDR2 YFSETQ. The V end was cut by 3 bases, the J end by 4 bases, with 13 bases between.

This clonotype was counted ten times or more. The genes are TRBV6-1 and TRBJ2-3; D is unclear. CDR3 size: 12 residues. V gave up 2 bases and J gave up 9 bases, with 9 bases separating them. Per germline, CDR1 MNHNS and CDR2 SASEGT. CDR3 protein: CASSERSGTQYF. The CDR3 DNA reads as TGTGCCAGCAGTGAAAGGTCAGGCACGCAGTATTTT.

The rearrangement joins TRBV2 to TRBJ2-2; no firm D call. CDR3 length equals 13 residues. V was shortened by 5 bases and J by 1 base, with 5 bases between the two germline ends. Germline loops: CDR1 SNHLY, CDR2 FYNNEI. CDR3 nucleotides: TGTGCCAGCAGTTACGAGAACACCGGGGAGCTGTTTTTT. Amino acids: CASSYENTGELFF.

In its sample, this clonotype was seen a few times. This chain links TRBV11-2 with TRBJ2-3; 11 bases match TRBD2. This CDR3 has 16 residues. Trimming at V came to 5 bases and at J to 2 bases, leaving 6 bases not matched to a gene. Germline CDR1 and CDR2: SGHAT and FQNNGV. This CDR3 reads CASSALAGGLTDTQYF. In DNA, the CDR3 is TGTGCCAGCAGCGCCCTAGCGGGGGGCCTCACAGATACGCAGTATTTT.

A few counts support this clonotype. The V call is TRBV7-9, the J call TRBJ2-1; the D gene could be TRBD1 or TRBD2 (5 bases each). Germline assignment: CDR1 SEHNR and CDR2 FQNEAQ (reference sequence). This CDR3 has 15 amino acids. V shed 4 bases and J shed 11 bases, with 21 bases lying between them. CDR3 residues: CASSSPGYGGGKQFF. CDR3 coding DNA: TGTGCCAGCAGCTCCCCAGGGTACGGTGGGGGTAAGCAGTTCTTC.

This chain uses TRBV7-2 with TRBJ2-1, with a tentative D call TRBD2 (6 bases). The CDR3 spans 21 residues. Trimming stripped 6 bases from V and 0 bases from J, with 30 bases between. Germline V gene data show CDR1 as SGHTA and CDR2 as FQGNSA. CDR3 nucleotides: TGTGCCAGCAGGGGGTCGGGGATTGGAGGGATAGCGGCATACTCCTACAATGAGCAGTTCTTC. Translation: CASRGSGIGGIAAYSYNEQFF. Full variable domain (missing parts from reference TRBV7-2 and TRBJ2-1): GAGVSQSPSNKVTEKGKDVELRCDPISGHTALYWYRQSLGQGLEFLIYFQGNSAPDKSGLPSDRFSAERTGGSVSTLTIQRTQQEDSAVYLCASRGSGIGGIAAYSYNEQFFGPGTRLTVL.

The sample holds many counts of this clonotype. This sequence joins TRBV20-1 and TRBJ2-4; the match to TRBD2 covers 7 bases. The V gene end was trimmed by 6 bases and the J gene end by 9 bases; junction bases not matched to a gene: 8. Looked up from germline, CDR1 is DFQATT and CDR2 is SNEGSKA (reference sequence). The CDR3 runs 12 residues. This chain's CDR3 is CSAATSAGIQYF. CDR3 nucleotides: TGCAGTGCCGCAACTAGCGCGGGCATTCAGTACTTC.

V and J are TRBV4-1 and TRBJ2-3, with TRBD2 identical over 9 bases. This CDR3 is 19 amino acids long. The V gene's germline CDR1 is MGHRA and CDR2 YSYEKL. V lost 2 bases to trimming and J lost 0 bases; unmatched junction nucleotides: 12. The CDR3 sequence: CASSQFPPTSGPSTDTQYF. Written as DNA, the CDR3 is TGCGCCAGCAGCCAATTCCCCCCGACTAGCGGTCCTAGCACAGATACGCAGTATTTT.

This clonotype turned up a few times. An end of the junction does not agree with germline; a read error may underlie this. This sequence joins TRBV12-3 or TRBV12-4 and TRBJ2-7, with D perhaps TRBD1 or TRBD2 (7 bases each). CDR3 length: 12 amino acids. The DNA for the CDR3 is TGTGCCAGCGGATCCCAGGGGGGGTTAATTCGCTTC. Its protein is CASGSQGGLIRF.

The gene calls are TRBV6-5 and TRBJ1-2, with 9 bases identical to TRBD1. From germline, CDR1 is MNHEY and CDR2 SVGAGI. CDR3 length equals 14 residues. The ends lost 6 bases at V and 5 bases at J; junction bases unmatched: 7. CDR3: CASRLGQGVYGYTF. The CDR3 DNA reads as TGTGCCAGCAGACTGGGACAGGGTGTATATGGCTACACCTTC.

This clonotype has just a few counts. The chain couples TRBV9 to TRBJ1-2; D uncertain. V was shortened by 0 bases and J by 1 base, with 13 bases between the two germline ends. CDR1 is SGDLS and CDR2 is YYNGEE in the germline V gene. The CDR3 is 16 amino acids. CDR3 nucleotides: TGTGCCAGCAGCGTAGATTACGGCAGAATTAACTATGGCTACACCTTC. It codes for CASSVDYGRINYGYTF.

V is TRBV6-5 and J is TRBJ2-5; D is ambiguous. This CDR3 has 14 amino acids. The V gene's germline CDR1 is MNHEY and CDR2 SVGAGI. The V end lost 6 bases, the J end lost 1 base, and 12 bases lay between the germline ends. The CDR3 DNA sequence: TGTGCCAGCAGGCCCAGTCTGGCCCAAGAGACCCAGTACTTC. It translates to CASRPSLAQETQYF.

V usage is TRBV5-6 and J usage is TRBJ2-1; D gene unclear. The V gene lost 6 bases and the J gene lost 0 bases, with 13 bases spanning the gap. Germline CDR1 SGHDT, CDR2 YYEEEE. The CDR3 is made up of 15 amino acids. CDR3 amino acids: CASTLSPYSYNEQFF. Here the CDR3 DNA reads TGTGCCAGCACCCTGTCCCCCTACTCCTACAATGAGCAGTTCTTC.